This T cell receptor beta chain comes out of a study of T cell responses to AZD1222 COVID-19 vaccine (dated by TCRdb to the early 2020s). About the study as a whole: AZD1222 recipients whose second dose came at about 4 weeks and those whose second dose came at about 12 weeks were combined into one group, since spike-specific TCR depth and breadth did not differ between the two schedules. Trial participants were enrolled into age subgroups of 18-55, 56-69 and 70-plus years, which contained about 150, 27 and 61 TCR-sequenced participants, respectively. A total of roughly 240 trial participants underwent TCR sequencing, of whom about 210 received two doses of AZD1222 and about 25 received two doses of the MenACWY control vaccine. The full study reports these points: The whole spike protein was spanned by vaccine-associated CD4 TCRs, and dominant responses were seen in regions 160-218 and 743-854. Participants were mostly white British and included more females than males, and it was suggested by the authors that clonal diversity may have been underestimated. A significant rise in spike-specific TCR breadth and depth was observed after two AZD1222 doses relative to day 0 and relative to MenACWY recipients. Conclusions about previously exposed vaccinees are limited because only six or seven AZD1222 recipients were SARS-CoV-2 seropositive at baseline. In the small 56-69-year group, the increase in depth fell short of significance, most likely because of low power. Nearly half of unique spike-specific TCRs reportedly recognized epitopes outside regions mutated in the B.1.351 and B.1.1.7 variants. Because no samples from the day 14 peak response were available, repertoires could be characterized only after the peak T cell response.

V loses 1 base at its end and J loses 2 bases; junction bases beyond the gene matches: 16. The germline V gene (reference sequence) supplies CDR1 LGHDT and CDR2 YNNKEL. The CDR3 numbers 19 residues from cysteine through phenylalanine. This entry keeps only the CDR3 DNA: 57 bases, framed from base 1. The time point label, as the study defines it: baseline before first vaccination. Samples from vaccinated people were obtained from the UK trials COV001 and COV002, which included a single-blind randomized controlled phase 2/3 trial of AZD1222 (ChAdOx1 nCoV-19) in healthy adults. Trial participant PBMC samples were collected at day 0 and day 28 after the second dose for TCRbeta chain sequencing. This clone turned up a few times. The antigen this receptor binds is unknown. Per-nucleotide qualities are absent, and no much larger clonotype sits a single base away. The CDR3 regions of human TCRbeta chains were subjected to immunosequencing. The authors processed their data as follows. Repertoire TCRs were matched against a reference library of SARS-CoV-2-specific TCRs generated with the MIRA antigen-specificity platform. Breadth meant the fraction of unique TCRs that were SARS-CoV-2-associated, whereas depth meant the fraction of total T cells that were SARS-CoV-2-associated. Each spike-specific TCR was assigned to its reactive spike region and to a CD4 or CD8 class using the MIRA data. Log10-transformed breadth and depth values were compared by one-way ANOVA with Sidak's multiple comparisons tests. In its TCRdb copy, this immuneACCESS table keeps in-frame sequences only and misses some clones. Where compared with another copy, unresolved V genes explain less than half of these, and the others have no known cause. Clone size and the V and J calls come from that table; the DNA yielded D and trimming. Recorded for this sample are over 150,000 clones; over 85% of them occurred a single time. The ten largest make up under 20% of the sample.

This specimen was peripheral blood, taken on day 0 of AZD1222 vaccination. This TCR derives from an adult in good health. The V and J segments used are TRBV3-1 (or the pseudogene TRBV3-2) and TRBJ2-7, with 8 central nucleotides matching TRBD2. The CDR3 region reads CASSQALGGRVAGPYEQYF. Read as DNA, the sequence is TGTGCCAGCAGCCAAGCCCTGGGGGGGCGGGTAGCGGGACCCTACGAGCAGTACTTC.